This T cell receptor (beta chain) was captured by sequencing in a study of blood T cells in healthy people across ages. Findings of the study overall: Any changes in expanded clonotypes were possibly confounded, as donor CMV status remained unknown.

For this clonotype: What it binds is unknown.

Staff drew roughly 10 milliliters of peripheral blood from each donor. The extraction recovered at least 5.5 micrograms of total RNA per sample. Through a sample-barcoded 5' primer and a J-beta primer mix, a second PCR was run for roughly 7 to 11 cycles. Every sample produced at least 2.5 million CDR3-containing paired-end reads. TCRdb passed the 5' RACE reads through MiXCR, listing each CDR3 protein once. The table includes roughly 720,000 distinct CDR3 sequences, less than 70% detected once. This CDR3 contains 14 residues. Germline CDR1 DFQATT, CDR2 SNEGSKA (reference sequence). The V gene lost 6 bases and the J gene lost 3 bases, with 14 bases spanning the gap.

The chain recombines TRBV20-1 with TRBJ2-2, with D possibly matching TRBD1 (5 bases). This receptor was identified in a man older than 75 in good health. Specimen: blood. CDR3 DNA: TGCAGTGCCAAAGGCAGGGTCGACACCGGGGAGCTGTTTTTT. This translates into CSAKGRVDTGELFF.